This T cell receptor (beta chain) comes out of a study of beta chain features in type 1 diabetes. Germline values: CDR1 SGHRS, CDR2 YFSETQ. V was shortened by 0 bases and J by 8 bases, with 17 bases between the two germline ends. The CDR3 is made up of 16 amino acids. Expressed TCRB transcripts were sequenced because the isolated RNA had all been reverse transcribed beforehand. This table comes from immunoSEQ multiplex PCR, and its TCRdb copy is limited to in-frame clones, with some not included. The table has more than 300,000 clones, about 14% seen once; the top ten hold approximately 0.019%. Study results and caveats: Shorter TCRB CDR3s, moderately but significantly so, were found in Type 1 diabetes patients in all four CD4+ subsets.

CD45RO/CCR7/CD25/CD127/CD95/CD27 staining was used to isolate CD4+ naive, central memory, regulatory and stem cell-like memory cells by sorting. This clone was seen more than once but under ten times. Its cognate antigen is unknown. The sequenced material came from naive CD4+ T cells from blood. The rearrangement uses TRBV5-1 and TRBJ2-2; D remains unclear. This TCR derives from a woman aged 18-30 years in good health. The CDR3 nucleotides read TGCGCCAGCAGCTTGGGATTGACTGTAGGCGCGGGGGAGCTGTTTTTT. Encoded protein: CASSLGLTVGAGELFF.